This entry describes one TCR beta chain. Its antigen is not identified. This specimen belongs to a study of CD8 T cell repertoires and HIV-1 epitope variants. Method: immunoSEQ multiplex PCR; TCRdb's copy keeps in-frame clones and lacks some. The sample records over 1,000 clones, more than 55% being singletons. The ends lost 3 bases at V and 6 bases at J; junction bases unmatched: 4. Germline V gene sequence: CDR1 MNHEY, CDR2 SMNVEV (reference sequence). The CDR3 is 14 residues long. The receptor's source is a male donor with HIV. J is TRBJ2-7 and V is TRBV27; 11 bases match TRBD1. The specimen sequenced was cultured CD8+ T cells derived from PBMCs. CDR3: CASSFGQGAIEQYF. The CDR3 nucleotides read TGTGCCAGCAGTTTCGGACAGGGGGCTATCGAGCAGTACTTC.